The 25 T cell receptor beta chains given below trace back to one sample, sequenced in a study of blood T cells in healthy people across ages. A second PCR of roughly 6 to 12 cycles used a sample-barcoded 5' primer and a J-beta primer mix. TCRdb fed the 5' RACE reads into MiXCR, producing one record per CDR3 protein. Among approximately 1.5 million distinct CDR3 sequences listed, roughly 32% were seen once. The specimen sequenced was blood. These receptors came from a woman aged 30 to 39 in good health.

The chain uses TRBV11-1 and TRBJ1-2; D unclear. This CDR3 region has 11 residues. Germline lookup yields CDR1 SGHAT and CDR2 FQDESV (reference sequence). V was cut by 9 bases and J by 3 bases, with 8 bases left in between. The CDR3 region has the DNA TGTGCCAGTGGTGAGGACTATGGCTACACCTTC. This encodes CASGEDYGYTF.

This sequence joins TRBV9 and TRBJ2-7, with D hard to call. Germline CDR1 SGDLS, CDR2 YYNGEE. Trimming stripped 0 bases from V and 2 bases from J, with 12 bases between. CDR3 length: 15 residues. DNA for the CDR3: TGTGCCAGCAGCGTAGTTCCCATGCCAACCTACGAGCAGTACTTC. Translating it yields CASSVVPMPTYEQYF.

This clonotype was detected many times. V usage is TRBV29-1 and J usage is TRBJ2-7; a weak D match, TRBD2 (5 bases). The CDR3 loop spans 13 amino acids. The V and J ends lost 5 bases and 3 bases respectively, with 14 bases between them. The germline gives CDR1 SQVTM, CDR2 ANQGSEA. CDR3 region: CSVSIGLGYEQYF. CDR3 sequence (DNA): TGCAGCGTTTCCATTGGACTGGGCTACGAGCAGTACTTC.

V usage is TRBV3-1 and J usage is TRBJ2-7; 7 bases are shared with TRBD2. The V segment lost 1 base and the J segment 4 bases; nucleotides outside the gene matches: 7. CDR3 length equals 15 residues. Looked up from germline, CDR1 is LGHDT and CDR2 is YNNKEL (reference sequence). The CDR3 sequence is CASSQGGGFAYEQYF. CDR3 nucleotide sequence: TGTGCCAGCAGCCAAGGGGGGGGTTTCGCTTACGAGCAGTACTTC.

This chain joins TRBV5-1 and TRBJ1-2, with TRBD1 matching 9 bases. Germline V gene lookup returns CDR1 SGHRS and CDR2 YFSETQ. After removal of 6 bases from V and 3 bases from J, the junction contained 9 bases not matched to a gene. This CDR3 comprises 15 residues. DNA for the CDR3: TGCGCCAGCACAAAATCACAGGGGGCCTACTATGGCTACACCTTC. Amino acid sequence: CASTKSQGAYYGYTF.

With respect to this clonotype: One junction end does not reproduce the germline sequence, and a read error may be involved. The chain couples TRBV6-2 or TRBV6-3 to TRBJ2-4; maybe TRBD1 (6 bases). Near its end, the DNA agrees better with TRBJ2-7, so the J call may be wrong. CDR3 length equals 16 residues. Germline V gene sequence: CDR1 MNHEY, CDR2 SVGEGT. DNA for the CDR3: TGTGCCAACAGTTACCCAACATACAGGGATCGACACGAGCAGTACTTC. The encoded protein is CANSYPTYRDRHEQYF.

V is TRBV20-1 and J is TRBJ2-7, with 9 bases matching TRBD1. V shed 4 bases and J 7 bases; nucleotides not matched to a gene: 8. The V gene's germline CDR1 is DFQATT and CDR2 SNEGSKA (reference sequence). The CDR3 covers 13 residues. In nucleotides, the CDR3 is TGCAGTGCTATCGGGACAGGGCTAGGGGAGCAGTACTTC. Residues: CSAIGTGLGEQYF.

V and J are TRBV4-1 and TRBJ1-5; D perhaps matches TRBD1 (5 bases). There are 17 residues in the CDR3. Germline CDR1 and CDR2: MGHRA and YSYEKL. V was clipped by 1 base and J by 0 bases, with 13 bases between them. The CDR3 loop is CASSQGGKGPSNQPQHF. The CDR3 coding sequence is TGCGCCAGCAGCCAAGGGGGCAAGGGGCCTAGCAATCAGCCCCAGCATTTT.

The chain employs TRBV2 and TRBJ2-5, with D perhaps matching TRBD2 (5 bases). The CDR3 sequence is 11 residues long. CDR1 is SNHLY and CDR2 is FYNNEI in the germline V gene. Trimming stripped 6 bases from V and 11 bases from J, with 13 bases between. CDR3: CASRNVWEQYF. CDR3 DNA: TGTGCCAGCAGAAACGTGTGGGAGCAGTACTTC.

V is TRBV3-1 and J is TRBJ2-1; 13 nucleotides agree with TRBD2. Trimming cost V 3 bases and J 9 bases; bases outside gene matches: 11. Germline assignment: CDR1 LGHDT and CDR2 YNNKEL (reference sequence). The CDR3 is 17 residues long. This CDR3 is CASSQTGGTSGAGEQFF. The DNA for the CDR3 is TGTGCCAGCAGCCAGACTGGGGGGACTAGCGGGGCTGGTGAGCAGTTCTTC.

A few counts support this clonotype. This chain connects TRBV9 to TRBJ2-3, with no clear D. Deletions cut 4 bases from V and 3 bases from J, with 18 bases between. Germline CDR1 SGDLS, CDR2 YYNGEE. There are 16 residues in the CDR3. CDR3 residues: CASSSASGPRTDTQYF. In DNA, the CDR3 is TGTGCCAGCAGCTCGGCTTCCGGGCCGCGGACAGATACGCAGTATTTT.

The chain links TRBV9 to TRBJ2-3; either TRBD1 or TRBD2 may supply D (6 bases each). The CDR3 totals 16 residues. The V end was cut by 4 bases, the J end by 5 bases, with 20 bases between. CDR1 is SGDLS, CDR2 YYNGEE, per germline. The CDR3 region has the DNA TGTGCCAGCAGCCCCCGAGGGGGGCGGGGCAAAGATACGCAGTATTTT. Amino acid sequence: CASSPRGGRGKDTQYF.

There are a few counts of this clonotype. The V gene is TRBV7-9, the J gene TRBJ1-4; D might be TRBD1 (5 bases). The CDR3 totals 16 residues. The V and J ends lost 5 bases and 7 bases respectively, with 20 bases between them. Germline CDR1 SEHNR, CDR2 FQNEAQ (reference sequence). In nucleotides, the CDR3 is TGTGCCAGCAGCACAAAGGGACGGCCCGGATTTGAAAAACTGTTTTTT. Its translation: CASSTKGRPGFEKLFF.

This clonotype was seen a few times. The J gene is TRBJ2-5, the V gene TRBV7-2, with a weak D call TRBD2 (6 bases). V was clipped by 2 bases and J by 1 base, with 11 bases between them. This CDR3 has 15 amino acids. CDR1 and CDR2 (germline): SGHTA, FQGNSA. The CDR3 sequence is CASSLTSTIQETQYF. In nucleotides, the CDR3 is TGTGCCAGCAGCTTAACTAGCACGATCCAAGAGACCCAGTACTTC. Drawing the rest from reference TRBV7-2 and TRBJ2-5, the complete variable domain is GAGVSQSPSNKVTEKGKDVELRCDPISGHTALYWYRQSLGQGLEFLIYFQGNSAPDKSGLPSDRFSAERTGGSVSTLTIQRTQQEDSAVYLCASSLTSTIQETQYFGPGTRLLVL.

The J gene is TRBJ2-4, the V gene TRBV20-1, with D possibly TRBD1 on 5 matching bases. The CDR3 contains 16 residues. CDR1 and CDR2 (germline): DFQATT, SNEGSKA (reference sequence). Trimming took off 0 bases at V and 0 bases at J, with 12 bases between the two ends. In nucleotides, the CDR3 is TGCAGTGCTAGAGATCGACAGAATTTAGCCAAAAACATTCAGTACTTC. Residues: CSARDRQNLAKNIQYF.

The table lists this clonotype with a count of one. Here the CDR3 DNA reads TGCAGTGCTCCTAGCGGGAGTTTATTAGAGACCCAGTTCTTC. Translating it yields CSAPSGSLLETQFF. This chain uses TRBV20-1 with TRBJ2-1; 10 positions agree with TRBD2. The V and J ends lost 5 bases and 13 bases, in that order; junction bases with no gene match: 14. Germline V gene sequence: CDR1 DFQATT, CDR2 SNEGSKA (reference sequence). This CDR3 has 14 residues.

CDR3 region: CASARSGPVNEQFF. In nucleotides, the CDR3 is TGCGCCAGCGCCCGCTCTGGGCCAGTGAATGAGCAGTTCTTC. This sequence joins TRBV10-2 and TRBJ2-1; no firm D call. Germline V CDR1 and CDR2: WSHSY, SAAADI. This CDR3 is built from 14 residues. The V and J ends lost 8 bases and 7 bases respectively, with 18 bases between them.

The chain recombines TRBV21-1 with TRBJ1-4; the table assigns TRBD1, which was not confirmed against the DNA. TRBV21-1 is an annotated pseudogene. This CDR3 has 15 residues. The CDR3 coding sequence is TGTGCCAGCAGGGTACAGGGGGCAATTGGTGAAAAACTGTTTTTT. It encodes CASRVQGAIGEKLFF.

As for this clonotype: The junction departs from the called germline gene at one end, perhaps through a read error. The chain carries TRBV5-6 and TRBJ2-7; TRBD2 matches 7 bases. Germline lookup yields CDR1 SGHDT and CDR2 YYEEEE. The CDR3 consists of 16 residues. CDR3 nucleotides: TGTGCCAGCAGCTCGTATAGCGGGTTAGGGTCCTACGAGCAGGACTTC. Its protein product is CASSSYSGLGSYEQDF.

This clonotype has just a few counts. The chain combines TRBV20-1 with TRBJ2-7; tentatively, D is TRBD2 (5 bases). The CDR3 extends over 15 amino acids. Germline values: CDR1 DFQATT, CDR2 SNEGSKA (reference sequence). V was trimmed by 3 bases and J by 8 bases, leaving 23 bases between them. The CDR3 sequence is CSARNHETSTSQQYF. In nucleotides, the CDR3 is TGCAGTGCTAGGAACCACGAAACTAGTACAAGCCAGCAGTACTTC.

The CDR3 sequence is CASSPDKGYNEQFF. CDR3 bases: TGTGCCAGCTCACCAGACAAGGGGTACAATGAGCAGTTCTTC. This chain connects TRBV18 to TRBJ2-1; D is perhaps TRBD1 (5 bases). The CDR3 is 14 amino acids. In germline, CDR1 is KGHSH, CDR2 LQKENI. V lost 2 bases and J lost 4, with 9 bases in between.

This clonotype was counted between two and nine times. The junction differs from germline at one of its ends, possibly a read error. The chain links TRBV12-3 or TRBV12-4 to TRBJ2-7; no clear D gene. The CDR3 is 15 residues long. CDR3 amino acids: CAGSWMSIHSYEQYF. CDR3 DNA: TGTGCCGGCAGTTGGATGAGTATTCACTCCTACGAGCAGTACTTC.

The V and J genes are TRBV28 and TRBJ2-7; D not certain. Germline assignment: CDR1 MDHEN and CDR2 SYDVKM. CDR3 size: 15 residues. The V end was cut by 7 bases, the J end by 1 base, with 17 bases between. The CDR3 here is CASTAWQQQSYEQYF. DNA for the CDR3: TGTGCCAGCACCGCGTGGCAGCAACAATCCTACGAGCAGTACTTC.

J is TRBJ1-2 and V is TRBV20-1; a weak D match, TRBD1 (5 bases). This CDR3 is built from 13 residues. Germline V gene lookup returns CDR1 DFQATT and CDR2 SNEGSKA (reference sequence). The ends were cut back, 0 bases at V and 8 bases at J, with 13 bases in the middle. The CDR3 protein is CSAREAGVAGYTF. The CDR3, as DNA: TGCAGTGCTAGAGAAGCGGGGGTGGCGGGCTACACCTTC.

V gene TRBV18 combines with J gene TRBJ2-7; 7 bases agree with TRBD1. The DNA matches TRBJ2-5 better at its end, which makes the J call doubtful. In germline, CDR1 is KGHSH, CDR2 LQKENI. The CDR3 is made up of 16 amino acids. This CDR3 is CASSPISRTGDETQYF. The CDR3 DNA follows: TGTGCCAGCTCACCAATATCTCGAACAGGGGATGAGACCCAGTACTTC.